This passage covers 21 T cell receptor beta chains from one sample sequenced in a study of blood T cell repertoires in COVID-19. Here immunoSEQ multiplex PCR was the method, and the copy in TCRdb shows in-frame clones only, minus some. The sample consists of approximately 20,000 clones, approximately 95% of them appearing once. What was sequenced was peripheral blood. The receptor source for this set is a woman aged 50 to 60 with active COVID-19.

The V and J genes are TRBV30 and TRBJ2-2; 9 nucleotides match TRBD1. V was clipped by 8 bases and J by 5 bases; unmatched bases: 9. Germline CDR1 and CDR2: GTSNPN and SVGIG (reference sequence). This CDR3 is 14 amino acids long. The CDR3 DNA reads TGTGCCGGTTCAAAGACAGGGGGTACCGGGGAGCTGTTTTTT. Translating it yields CAGSKTGGTGELFF. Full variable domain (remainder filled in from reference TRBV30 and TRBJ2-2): SQTIHQWPATLVQPVGSPLSLECTVEGTSNPNLYWYRQAAGRGLQLLFYSVGIGQISSEVPQNLSASRPQDRQFILSSKKLLLSDSGFYLCAGSKTGGTGELFFGEGSRLTVL.

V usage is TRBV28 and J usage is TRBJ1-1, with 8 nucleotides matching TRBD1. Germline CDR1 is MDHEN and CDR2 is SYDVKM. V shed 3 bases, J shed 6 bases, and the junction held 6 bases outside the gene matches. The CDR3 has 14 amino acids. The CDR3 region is CASSFLDRVAEAFF. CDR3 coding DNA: TGTGCCAGCAGTTTTCTGGACAGGGTCGCTGAAGCTTTCTTT.

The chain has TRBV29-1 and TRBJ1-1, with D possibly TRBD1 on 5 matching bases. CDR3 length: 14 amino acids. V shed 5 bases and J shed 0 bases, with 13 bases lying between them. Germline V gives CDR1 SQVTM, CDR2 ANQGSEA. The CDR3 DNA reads TGCAGCGTTACGCGACAGAAACTGAACACTGAAGCTTTCTTT. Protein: CSVTRQKLNTEAFF.

Here the CDR3 DNA reads TGTGCCAGCAGCTCGACTAGCGGGACGGGGTATGAGCAGTTCTTC. Protein sequence: CASSSTSGTGYEQFF. This sequence joins TRBV11-1 and TRBJ2-1; 11 positions match TRBD2. CDR3 length equals 15 residues. Germline lookup yields CDR1 SGHAT and CDR2 FQDESV (reference sequence). The ends lost 4 bases at V and 8 bases at J; junction bases unmatched: 7.

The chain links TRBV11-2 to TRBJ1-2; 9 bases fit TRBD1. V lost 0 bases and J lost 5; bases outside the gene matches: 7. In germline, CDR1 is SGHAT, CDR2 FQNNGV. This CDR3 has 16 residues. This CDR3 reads CASSLDGGTGPYGYTF. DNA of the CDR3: TGTGCCAGCAGCTTAGACGGGGGGACAGGGCCTTATGGCTACACCTTC.

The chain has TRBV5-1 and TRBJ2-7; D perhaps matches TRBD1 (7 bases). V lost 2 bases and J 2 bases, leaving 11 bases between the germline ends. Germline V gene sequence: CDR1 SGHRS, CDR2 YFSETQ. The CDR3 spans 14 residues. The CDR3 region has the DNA TGCGCCAGCAGCTTTGCGGGACAGACCTACGAGCAGTACTTC. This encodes CASSFAGQTYEQYF.

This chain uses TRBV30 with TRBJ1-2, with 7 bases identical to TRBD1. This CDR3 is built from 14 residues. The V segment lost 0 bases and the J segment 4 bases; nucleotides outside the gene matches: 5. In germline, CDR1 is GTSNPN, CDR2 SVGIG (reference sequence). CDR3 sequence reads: CAWSVGGGSYGYTF. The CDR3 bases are TGTGCCTGGAGTGTAGGGGGCGGATCCTATGGCTACACCTTC.

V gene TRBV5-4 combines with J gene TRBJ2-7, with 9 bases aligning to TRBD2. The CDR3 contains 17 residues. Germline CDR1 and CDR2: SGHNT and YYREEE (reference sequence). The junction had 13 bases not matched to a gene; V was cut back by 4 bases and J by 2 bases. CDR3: CASSPPLGAGGTYEQYF. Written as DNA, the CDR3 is TGTGCCAGCAGCCCTCCCCTTGGGGCGGGAGGGACCTACGAGCAGTACTTC.

The CDR3 loop is CASTTGGSPLHF. The CDR3 nucleotides are TGTGCCAGCACCACCGGGGGTTCACCCCTCCACTTT. This sequence joins TRBV28 and TRBJ1-6, with D perhaps matching TRBD1 (5 bases). The germline CDR1 and CDR2 sequences are MDHEN and SYDVKM. The CDR3 runs to 12 residues. Trimming removed 7 bases at V and 9 bases at J, with 10 bases between.

Here the CDR3 reads CASSLVGGGYTF. CDR3 DNA: TGTGCCAGCAGCTTAGTGGGGGGTGGCTACACCTTC. V is TRBV7-2 and J is TRBJ1-2; D possibly corresponds to TRBD1 (5 bases). Looked up from germline, CDR1 is SGHTA and CDR2 is FQGNSA. The CDR3 totals 12 residues. With 1 base removed from V and 7 bases from J, the gap between germline ends came to 7 bases.

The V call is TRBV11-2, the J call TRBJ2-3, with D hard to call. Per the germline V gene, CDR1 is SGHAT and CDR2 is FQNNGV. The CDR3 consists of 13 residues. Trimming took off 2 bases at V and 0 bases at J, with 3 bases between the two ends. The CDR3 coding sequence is TGTGCCAGCAGCTTACAGAGCACAGATACGCAGTATTTT. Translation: CASSLQSTDTQYF.

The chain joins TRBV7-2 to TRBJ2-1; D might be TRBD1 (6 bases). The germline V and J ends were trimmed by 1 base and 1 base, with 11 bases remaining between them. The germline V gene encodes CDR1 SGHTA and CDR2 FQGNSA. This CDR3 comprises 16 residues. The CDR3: CASSLDSGVSYNEQFF. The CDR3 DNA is TGTGCCAGCAGCTTAGATTCAGGGGTGTCCTACAATGAGCAGTTCTTC.

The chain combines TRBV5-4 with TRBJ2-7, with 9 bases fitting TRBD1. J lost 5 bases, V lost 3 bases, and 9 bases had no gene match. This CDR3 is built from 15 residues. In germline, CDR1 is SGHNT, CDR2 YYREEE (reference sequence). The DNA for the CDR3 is TGTGCCAGCAGCTCACAGGGGGCGCTTTTCCACGAGCAGTACTTC. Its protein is CASSSQGALFHEQYF. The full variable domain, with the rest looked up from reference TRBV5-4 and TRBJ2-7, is ETGVTQSPTHLIKTRGQQVTLRCSSQSGHNTVSWYQQALGQGPQFIFQYYREEENGRGNFPPRFSGLQFPNYSSELNVNALELDDSALYLCASSSQGALFHEQYFGPGTRLTVT.

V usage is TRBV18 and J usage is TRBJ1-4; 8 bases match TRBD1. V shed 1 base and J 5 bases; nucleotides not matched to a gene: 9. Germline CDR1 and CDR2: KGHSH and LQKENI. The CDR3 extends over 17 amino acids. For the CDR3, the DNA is TGTGCCAGCTCACCACAGCCAGGGGGCGGGTTGAATGAAAAACTGTTTTTT. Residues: CASSPQPGGGLNEKLFF.

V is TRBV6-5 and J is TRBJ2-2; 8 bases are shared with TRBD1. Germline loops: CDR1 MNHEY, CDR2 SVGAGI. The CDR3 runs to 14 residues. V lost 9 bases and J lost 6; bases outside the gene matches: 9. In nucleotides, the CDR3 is TGTGCCAGTGTGGTCCAGGGGGCCGCCGGGGAGCTGTTTTTT. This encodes CASVVQGAAGELFF.

The CDR3 sequence: CASFNRVSNEKLFF. The CDR3 DNA is TGTGCCAGCTTTAACAGGGTCTCTAATGAAAAACTGTTTTTT. This chain connects TRBV2 to TRBJ1-4, with a tentative D call TRBD1 (6 bases). Per germline, CDR1 SNHLY and CDR2 FYNNEI. V shed 8 bases and J shed 3 bases, with 13 bases lying between them. This CDR3 has 14 residues.

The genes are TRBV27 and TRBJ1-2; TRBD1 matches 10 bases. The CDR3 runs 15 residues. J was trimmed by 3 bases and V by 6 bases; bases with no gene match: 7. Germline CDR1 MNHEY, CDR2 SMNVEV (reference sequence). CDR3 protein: CASRRGTGVDYGYTF. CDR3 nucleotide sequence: TGTGCCAGCAGGAGGGGGACAGGGGTTGACTATGGCTACACCTTC.

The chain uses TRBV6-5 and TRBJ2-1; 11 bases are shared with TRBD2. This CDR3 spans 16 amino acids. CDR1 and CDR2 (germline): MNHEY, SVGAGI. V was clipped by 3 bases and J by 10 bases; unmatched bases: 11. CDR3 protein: CASSYSGTSGRMEQFF. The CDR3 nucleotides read TGTGCCAGCAGTTATTCCGGGACTAGCGGACGAATGGAGCAGTTCTTC.

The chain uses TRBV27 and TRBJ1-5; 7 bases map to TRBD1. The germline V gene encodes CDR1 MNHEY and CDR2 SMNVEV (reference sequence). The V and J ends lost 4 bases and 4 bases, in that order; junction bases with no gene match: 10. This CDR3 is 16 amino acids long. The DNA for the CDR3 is TGTGCCAGCAGTTCAACAGGGGCCCTTCCTAATCAGCCCCAGCATTTT. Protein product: CASSSTGALPNQPQHF.

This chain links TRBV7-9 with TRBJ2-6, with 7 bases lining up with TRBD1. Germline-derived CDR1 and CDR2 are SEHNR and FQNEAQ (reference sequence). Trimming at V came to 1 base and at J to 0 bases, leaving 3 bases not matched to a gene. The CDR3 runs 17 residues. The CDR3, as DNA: TGTGCCAGCAGCTTAGGGGACAGTCTCTCTGGGGCCAACGTCCTGACTTTC. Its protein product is CASSLGDSLSGANVLTF.

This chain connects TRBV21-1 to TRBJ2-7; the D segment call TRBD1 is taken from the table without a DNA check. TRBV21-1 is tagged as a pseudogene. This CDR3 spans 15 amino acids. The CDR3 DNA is TGTGCCAGCAGCTCCCGACAGGGGTGGACCTACGAGCAGTACTTC. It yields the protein CASSSRQGWTYEQYF.